The 17 T cell receptor beta chains in this list originate from one sample, sequenced in a study of blood T cell repertoires in COVID-19. The data were produced by immunoSEQ multiplex PCR, yet TCRdb's version contains in-frame clones alone and is incomplete. This sample has over 150,000 clones, with 91% found just once. Sequencing used peripheral blood. These receptors all come from a man in his forties or fifties with acute or convalescent COVID-19.

The chain joins TRBV6-1 to TRBJ1-2; D remains unclear. Germline V gene data show CDR1 as MNHNS and CDR2 as SASEGT. V was cut by 1 base and J by 4 bases, with 10 bases left in between. The CDR3 loop spans 14 amino acids. The CDR3 region is CASSEGRLTYGYTF. The CDR3 DNA reads TGTGCCAGCAGTGAAGGGCGGCTAACCTATGGCTACACCTTC.

The CDR3 loop reads CASSTRDNPYEQYF. The CDR3 coding sequence is TGCGCCAGCAGCACCAGGGACAATCCCTACGAGCAGTACTTC. The chain links TRBV5-1 to TRBJ2-7; TRBD1 might be the D (6 bases). This CDR3 is built from 14 residues. V lost 4 bases, J lost 2 bases, and 13 bases lay in between. Germline-derived CDR1 and CDR2 are SGHRS and YFSETQ.

The chain couples TRBV24-1 to TRBJ2-2, with TRBD1 as a possible D gene (6 bases). Per the germline V gene, CDR1 is KGHDR and CDR2 is SFDVKD. Trimming took 4 bases from V and 3 from J, leaving 14 bases between them. CDR3 length: 16 amino acids. The CDR3 sequence: CATSDPRPGDTGELFF. For the CDR3, the DNA is TGTGCCACCAGTGACCCCCGCCCAGGGGACACCGGGGAGCTGTTTTTT.

Turning to this clone: Other nucleotide sequences in the sample specify the same CDR3. The chain links TRBV18 to TRBJ1-5, with 9 bases fitting TRBD1. The CDR3 extends over 14 amino acids. V shed 1 base, J shed 5 bases, and the junction held 0 bases outside the gene matches. Germline CDR1 reads KGHSH; CDR2 reads LQKENI. The CDR3 loop reads CASSPRTGDQPQHF. The CDR3 DNA sequence: TGTGCCAGCTCACCACGGACAGGGGATCAGCCCCAGCATTTT.

This chain links TRBV7-2 with TRBJ2-5; the match to TRBD1 covers 8 bases. V lost 5 bases, J lost 1 base, and 0 bases stayed unmatched. The germline gives CDR1 SGHTA, CDR2 FQGNSA. The CDR3 runs to 13 residues. The DNA for the CDR3 is TGTGCCAGCAGCGGACAGGGCCAAGAGACCCAGTACTTC. Residues: CASSGQGQETQYF.

This clone is a singleton in its sample. This chain uses TRBV18 with TRBJ1-1; a possible D gene is TRBD1 (6 bases). The CDR3 runs 14 residues. V dropped 4 bases and J dropped 1 base, with 10 bases sitting between them. The V gene's germline CDR1 is KGHSH and CDR2 LQKENI. The CDR3 loop is CASSLGTPNTEAFF. CDR3 DNA: TGTGCCAGCTCACTTGGGACACCGAACACTGAAGCTTTCTTT.

The chain combines TRBV27 with TRBJ1-1; possible D gene TRBD1, 6 bases. CDR3 length: 17 residues. V dropped 4 bases and J dropped 3 bases, with 21 bases sitting between them. Germline values: CDR1 MNHEY, CDR2 SMNVEV (reference sequence). In DNA, the CDR3 is TGTGCCAGCAGTTCCTATGACAGGATGAACGTGTACACTGAAGCTTTCTTT. Translating it yields CASSSYDRMNVYTEAFF.

The chain has TRBV19 and TRBJ1-2, with D possibly being TRBD1 (6 bases). This CDR3 region has 16 residues. Per germline, CDR1 LNHDA and CDR2 SQIVND (reference sequence). V shed 0 bases and J shed 6 bases, with 17 bases lying between them. The CDR3 DNA is TGTGCCAGTAGTATAGATCCTTTCAACGGGGGGCATGGCTACACCTTC. Residues: CASSIDPFNGGHGYTF.

V usage is TRBV30 and J usage is TRBJ2-5; possibly TRBD2 for D (5 bases). V lost 8 bases and J 0 bases, leaving 13 bases between the germline ends. Germline assignment: CDR1 GTSNPN and CDR2 SVGIG (reference sequence). This CDR3 region has 13 residues. The CDR3 reads CAQSPGNQETQYF. The CDR3, as DNA: TGTGCCCAGTCCCCGGGAAACCAAGAGACCCAGTACTTC.

The V and J genes are TRBV30 and TRBJ1-5; 8 bases map to TRBD1. Trimming took 0 bases from V and 5 from J; bases not matched to a gene: 3. Germline V gives CDR1 GTSNPN, CDR2 SVGIG (reference sequence). There are 14 residues in the CDR3. For the CDR3, the DNA is TGTGCCTGGAGTGTCCGGACAGGGCATCAGCCCCAGCATTTT. The encoded protein is CAWSVRTGHQPQHF.

This rearrangement joins TRBV28 to TRBJ1-4, with D tentatively TRBD1 (6 bases). Trimming took 6 bases from V and 3 from J, leaving 14 bases between them. Germline V gives CDR1 MDHEN, CDR2 SYDVKM. The CDR3 sequence is 15 residues long. The CDR3 loop is CASRTPGHPNEKLFF. CDR3 DNA sequence: TGTGCCAGCAGGACTCCGGGACACCCTAATGAAAAACTGTTTTTT.

This clone was recorded a few times. This sequence joins TRBV27 and TRBJ1-2; 7 bases match TRBD1. The germline CDR1 and CDR2 sequences are MNHEY and SMNVEV (reference sequence). Trimming took 7 bases from V and 4 from J; bases not matched to a gene: 9. The CDR3 is made up of 14 amino acids. CDR3 amino acids: CASTNWDSSYGYTF. CDR3 bases: TGTGCCAGCACTAACTGGGACAGTTCCTATGGCTACACCTTC.

This sequence joins TRBV11-2 and TRBJ2-1; 8 bases fit TRBD2. Losses at the gene ends were 4 bases for V and 4 bases for J; bases not matched to a gene: 9. The CDR3 has 16 residues. Germline V gene sequence: CDR1 SGHAT, CDR2 FQNNGV. As DNA, the CDR3 is TGTGCCAGCAGCTCCGAACCAATAGCGGGGTACAATGAGCAGTTCTTC. The encoded protein is CASSSEPIAGYNEQFF.

About this clone: The same CDR3 arises from other DNA sequences in this sample as well. The J gene is TRBJ1-6, the V gene TRBV28; 9 positions match TRBD1. Germline CDR1 is MDHEN and CDR2 is SYDVKM. Trimming at V came to 5 bases and at J to 5 bases, leaving 4 bases not matched to a gene. This CDR3 is 15 amino acids long. The DNA of the CDR3 is TGTGCCAGCAGTCCAGGGACAGGGAATAATTCACCCCTCCACTTT. This translates into CASSPGTGNNSPLHF.

The CDR3: CASSARVEQGQHQPQHF. The CDR3 DNA is TGTGCCAGCAGTGCCCGGGTCGAACAGGGTCAGCATCAGCCCCAGCATTTT. This chain links TRBV6-1 with TRBJ1-5; D perhaps matches TRBD1 (6 bases). The CDR3 loop spans 17 amino acids. Per the germline V gene, CDR1 is MNHNS and CDR2 is SASEGT. Deletions cut 4 bases from V and 5 bases from J, with 21 bases between.

The chain has TRBV7-6 and TRBJ2-3; 7 bases fit TRBD2. Germline CDR1 SGHVS, CDR2 FNYEAQ. The CDR3 has 14 amino acids. The trim removed 5 bases at V and 4 bases at J, leaving 6 bases unmatched. In nucleotides, the CDR3 is TGTGCCAGCAGCCGAAGGGGAGGGGCAGATACGCAGTATTTT. Its protein product is CASSRRGGADTQYF.

The DNA of the CDR3 is TGCAGTGGCACAGGGGCCTACGAGCAGTACGTC. Translated: CSGTGAYEQYV. V usage is TRBV20-1 and J usage is TRBJ2-7; 7 bases are shared with TRBD1. The junction had 2 bases not matched to a gene; V was cut back by 7 bases and J by 2 bases. The germline gives CDR1 DFQATT, CDR2 SNEGSKA (reference sequence). The CDR3 runs to 11 residues.